This T cell receptor beta chain appears in the sequencing data of a study of identical twins. TCRdb ran MiXCR on the 5' RACE reads and lists one entry per CDR3 protein. The repertoire holds 1.5 million to 2 million distinct CDR3 sequences, about 31% seen once, with approximately 0.25% in the top ten. This CDR3 comprises 16 residues. The ends lost 5 bases at V and 6 bases at J; junction bases unmatched: 9. The germline V gene encodes CDR1 MDHEN and CDR2 SYDVKM. A single count supports this clonotype. What it recognizes is unknown. Study-wide findings and caveats: Models underpredicted monozygotic twin sharing of out-of-frame TCR alpha. Within cord blood, abundant beta clonotypes carried fewer insertions, but memory repertoires showed no such trend. Conclusions came from cross-sectional statistical analysis, not from following the same donors.

The receptor's source is a newborn girl in good health. The sample was cord blood. This rearrangement joins TRBV28 to TRBJ2-2, with 10 positions matching TRBD1. CDR3 DNA: TGTGCCAGCAGTCCGCGACAGGGGGCGAGTGCCGGGGAGCTGTTTTTT. This gives the protein CASSPRQGASAGELFF.